This T cell receptor (beta chain) was sequenced in a study of patients and donors after allogeneic stem cell transplantation. V gave up 7 bases and J gave up 8 bases, with 14 bases separating them. CDR1 and CDR2 from the germline V gene are SEHNR and FQNEAQ (reference sequence). The CDR3 loop spans 12 amino acids. In this sample, this clonotype turned up many times. TCRdb analysed the RT-PCR reads with MiXCR anew, one entry per CDR3 protein. The table has 150,000 to 200,000 distinct CDR3 sequences, about 30% seen once. The receptor comes from a human donor who was either an allogeneic HSCT recipient or a stem cell or donor lymphocyte infusion donor (not recorded which). It is not recorded whose cells these are; they may come from a transplant donor. Sequenced: blood, either unsorted or a sorted T cell fraction (not recorded which). The chain has TRBV7-9 and TRBJ1-1; D is perhaps TRBD1 (6 bases). CDR3 sequence (DNA): TGTGCCAGCATGACCGAGGGGGAGGAAGCTTTCTTT. Residues: CASMTEGEEAFF.